This T cell receptor beta chain was obtained from a study of blood T cell repertoires in COVID-19. Study-wide background: Sites in the United States, Italy and Spain provided acute and convalescent COVID-19 samples. Sample material is recorded as cDNA or gDNA derived from T cells, B-cell-depleted T cells, or PBMCs.

In the source study's methods: By means of reference gene primer amplification, nucleated cell counts were estimated. Profiled with immunoSEQ multiplex PCR; TCRdb holds only in-frame clones, not every one. V, J and clone size derive from that table, while D and trimming were established from the DNA sequence. Here the sample spans 90,000 to 120,000 clones, about 89% being singletons. Unmatched junction bases numbered 2, after V lost 10 bases and J lost 0 bases. The germline V gene encodes CDR1 MDHEN and CDR2 SYDVKM. The CDR3 is 14 amino acids. Sequencing input: peripheral blood. The V call is TRBV28, the J call TRBJ2-2, with 10 bases lining up with TRBD1. This sequence was found in a man aged 40-55 years with active or convalescent COVID-19. CDR3 sequence: CAIGTGANTGELFF. Written as DNA, the CDR3 is TGTGCCATCGGGACAGGGGCGAACACCGGGGAGCTGTTTTTT.